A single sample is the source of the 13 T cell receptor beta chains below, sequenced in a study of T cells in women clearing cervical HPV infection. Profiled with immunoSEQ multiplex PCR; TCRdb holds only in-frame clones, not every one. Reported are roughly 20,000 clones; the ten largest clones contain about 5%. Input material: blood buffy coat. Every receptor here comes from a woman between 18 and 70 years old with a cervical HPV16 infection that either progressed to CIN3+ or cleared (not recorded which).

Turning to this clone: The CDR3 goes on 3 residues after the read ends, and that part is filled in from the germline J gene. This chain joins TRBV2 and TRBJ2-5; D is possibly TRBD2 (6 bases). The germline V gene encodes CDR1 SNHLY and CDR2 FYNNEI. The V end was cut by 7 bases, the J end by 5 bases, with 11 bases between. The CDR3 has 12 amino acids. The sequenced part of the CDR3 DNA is TGTGCCAGCACCCGACTAGGCGAGACC. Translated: CASTRLGET. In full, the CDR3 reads CASTRLGETQYF.

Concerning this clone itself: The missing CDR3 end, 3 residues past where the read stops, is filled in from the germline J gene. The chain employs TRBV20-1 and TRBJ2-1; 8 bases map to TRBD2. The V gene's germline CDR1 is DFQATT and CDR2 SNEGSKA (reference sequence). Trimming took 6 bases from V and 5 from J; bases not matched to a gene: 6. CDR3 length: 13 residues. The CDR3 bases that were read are TGCAGTGCATGGACTAGCCCCAACAATGAG. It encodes CSAWTSPNNE. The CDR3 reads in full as CSAWTSPNNEQFF.

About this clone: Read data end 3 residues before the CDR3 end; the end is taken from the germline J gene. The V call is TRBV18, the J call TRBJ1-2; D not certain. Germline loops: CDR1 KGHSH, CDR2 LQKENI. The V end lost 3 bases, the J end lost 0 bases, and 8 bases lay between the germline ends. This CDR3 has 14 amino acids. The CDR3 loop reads CASSPSEANYGYTF. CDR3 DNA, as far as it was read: TGTGCCAGCTCACCCTCAGAAGCTAACTATGGC.

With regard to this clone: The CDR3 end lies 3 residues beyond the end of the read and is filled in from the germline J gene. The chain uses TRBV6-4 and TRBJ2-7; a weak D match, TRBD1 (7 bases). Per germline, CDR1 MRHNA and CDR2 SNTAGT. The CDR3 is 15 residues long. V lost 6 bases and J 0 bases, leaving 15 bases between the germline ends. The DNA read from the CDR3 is TGTGCCAGCAGGGAGGGGACAGATCCCTCCTACGAG. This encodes CASREGTDPSYE. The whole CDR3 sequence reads CASREGTDPSYEQYF.

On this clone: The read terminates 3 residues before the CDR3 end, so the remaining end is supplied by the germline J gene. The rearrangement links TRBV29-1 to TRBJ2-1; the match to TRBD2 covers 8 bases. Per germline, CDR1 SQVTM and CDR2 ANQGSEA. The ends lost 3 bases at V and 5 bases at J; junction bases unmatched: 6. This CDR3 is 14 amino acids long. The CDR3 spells CSVDLAGGNNEQFF. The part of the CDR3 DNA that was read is TGCAGCGTTGATTTGGCGGGGGGAAACAATGAG.

CDR3 sequence reads: CSALGTRGSSYEQYF. CDR3 DNA, as far as it was read: TGCAGTGCCCTGGGGACTAGAGGCTCCTCTTACGAG. The chain has TRBV20-1 and TRBJ2-7; 8 bases line up with TRBD2. With the read ending 3 residues before the CDR3 end, the germline J gene is used to fill in that end. Germline V CDR1 and CDR2: DFQATT, SNEGSKA (reference sequence). J was trimmed by 4 bases and V by 6 bases; bases with no gene match: 14. The CDR3 runs to 15 residues.

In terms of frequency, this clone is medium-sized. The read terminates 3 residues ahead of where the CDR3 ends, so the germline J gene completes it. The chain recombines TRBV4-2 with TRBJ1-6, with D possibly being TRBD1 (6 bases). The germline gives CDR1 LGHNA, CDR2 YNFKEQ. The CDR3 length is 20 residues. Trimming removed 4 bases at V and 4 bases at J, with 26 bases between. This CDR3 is CASSLRGGETTGLYNSPLHF. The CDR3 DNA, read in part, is TGTGCCAGCAGCCTCCGTGGGGGGGAGACGACAGGACTTTATAATTCACCC.

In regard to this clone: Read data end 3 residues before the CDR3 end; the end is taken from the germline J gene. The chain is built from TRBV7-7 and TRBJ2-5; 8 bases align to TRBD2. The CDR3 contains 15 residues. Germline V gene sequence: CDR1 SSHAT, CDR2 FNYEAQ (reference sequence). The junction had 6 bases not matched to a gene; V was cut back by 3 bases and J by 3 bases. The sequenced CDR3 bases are TGTGCCAGCAGCTTCATTCGGCGGGGGGAAGAGACC. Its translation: CASSFIRRGEET. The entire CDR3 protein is CASSFIRRGEETQYF.

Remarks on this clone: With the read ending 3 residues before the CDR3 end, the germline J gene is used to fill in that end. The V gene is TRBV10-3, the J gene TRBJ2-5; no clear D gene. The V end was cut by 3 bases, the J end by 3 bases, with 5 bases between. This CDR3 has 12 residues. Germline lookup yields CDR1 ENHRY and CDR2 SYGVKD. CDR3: CAISELEETQYF. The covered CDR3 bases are TGTGCCATCAGTGAACTGGAAGAGACC.

CDR3 DNA (partial): TGCAGTGCTAGGGGAGGACTAGCCCCCCCCCGGCTCGATGAG. This encodes CSARGGLAPPRLDE. The entire CDR3 sequence reads CSARGGLAPPRLDEQFF. V gene TRBV20-1 combines with J gene TRBJ2-1, with 8 bases identical to TRBD2. The read ends 3 residues early relative to the CDR3; the germline J gene fills the gap. Losses at the gene ends were 3 bases for V and 8 bases for J; bases not matched to a gene: 18. The CDR3 spans 17 residues. Germline values: CDR1 DFQATT, CDR2 SNEGSKA (reference sequence).

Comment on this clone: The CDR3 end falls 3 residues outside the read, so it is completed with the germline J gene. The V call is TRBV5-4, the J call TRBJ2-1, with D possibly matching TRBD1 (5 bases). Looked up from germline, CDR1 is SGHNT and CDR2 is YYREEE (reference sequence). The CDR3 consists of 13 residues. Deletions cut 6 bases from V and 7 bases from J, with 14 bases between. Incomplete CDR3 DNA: TGTGCCAGCACCTTTAAGGGGCTGAATGAG. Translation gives CASTFKGLNE. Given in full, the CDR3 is CASTFKGLNEQFF. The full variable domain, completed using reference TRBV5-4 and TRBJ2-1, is ETGVTQSPTHLIKTRGQQVTLRCSSQSGHNTVSWYQQALGQGPQFIFQYYREEENGRGNFPPRFSGLQFPNYSSELNVNALELDDSALYLCASTFKGLNEQFFGPGTRLTVL.

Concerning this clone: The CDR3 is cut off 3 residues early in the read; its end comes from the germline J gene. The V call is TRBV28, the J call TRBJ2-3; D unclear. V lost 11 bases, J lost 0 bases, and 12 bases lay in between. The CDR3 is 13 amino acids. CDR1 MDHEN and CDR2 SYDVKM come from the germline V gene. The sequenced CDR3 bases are TGTGCCGCACAGATATCTAGCACAGATACG. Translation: CAAQISSTDT. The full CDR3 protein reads CAAQISSTDTQYF.

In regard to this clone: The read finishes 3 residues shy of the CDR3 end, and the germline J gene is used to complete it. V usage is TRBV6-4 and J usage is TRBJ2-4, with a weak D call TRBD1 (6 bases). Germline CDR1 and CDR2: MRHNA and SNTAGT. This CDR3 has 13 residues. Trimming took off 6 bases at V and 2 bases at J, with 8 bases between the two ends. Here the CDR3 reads CASRQGSKNIQYF. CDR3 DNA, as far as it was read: TGTGCCAGCAGACAGGGTTCCAAAAACATT.